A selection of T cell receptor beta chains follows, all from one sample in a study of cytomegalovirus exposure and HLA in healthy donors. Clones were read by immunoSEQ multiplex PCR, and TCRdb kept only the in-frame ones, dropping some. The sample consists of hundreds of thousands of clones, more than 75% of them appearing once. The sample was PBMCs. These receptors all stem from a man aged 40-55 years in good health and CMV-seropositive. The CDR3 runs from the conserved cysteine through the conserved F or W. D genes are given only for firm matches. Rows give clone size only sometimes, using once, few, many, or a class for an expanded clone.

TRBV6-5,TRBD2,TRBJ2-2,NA,CASSYSPSGGHGELFF,TGTGCCAGCAGTTACTCGCCATCGGGAGGCCACGGGGAGCTGTTTTTT
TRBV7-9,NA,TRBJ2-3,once,CASSFRQELMQYF,TGTGCCAGCAGCTTCCGACAGGAGCTAATGCAGTATTTT
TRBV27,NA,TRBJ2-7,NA,CASSSGLTSYEQYF,TGTGCCAGCAGTTCGGGACTGACATCCTACGAGCAGTACTTC
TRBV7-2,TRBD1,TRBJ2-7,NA,CASSLGQGNTYEQYF,TGTGCCAGCAGCCTCGGACAGGGGAACACCTACGAGCAGTACTTC